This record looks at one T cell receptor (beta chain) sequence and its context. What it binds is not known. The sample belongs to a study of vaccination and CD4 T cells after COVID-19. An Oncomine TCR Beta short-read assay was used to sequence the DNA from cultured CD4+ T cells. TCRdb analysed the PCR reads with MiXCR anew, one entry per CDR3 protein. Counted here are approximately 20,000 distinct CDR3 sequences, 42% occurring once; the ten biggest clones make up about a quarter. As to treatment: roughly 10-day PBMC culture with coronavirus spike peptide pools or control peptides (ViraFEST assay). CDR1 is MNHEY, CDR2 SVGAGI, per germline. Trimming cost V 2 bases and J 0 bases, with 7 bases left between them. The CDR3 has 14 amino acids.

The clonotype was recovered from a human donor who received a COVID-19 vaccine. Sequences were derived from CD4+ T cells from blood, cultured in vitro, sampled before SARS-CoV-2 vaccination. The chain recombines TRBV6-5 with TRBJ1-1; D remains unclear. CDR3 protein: CASSYAEVNTEAFF. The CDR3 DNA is TGTGCCAGCAGTTACGCCGAAGTGAACACTGAAGCTTTCTTT.